These T cell receptor beta chains were read from a single sample in a study of blood T cells in healthy people across ages. TCRdb redid the calling of the 5' RACE reads with MiXCR, one entry per CDR3 protein. This table holds 1,500,000 or so distinct CDR3 sequences, 59% found once. The sequenced sample was blood. These receptors came from a man aged 18 to 29 in good health. Both conserved end residues are part of each CDR3. The D gene is left open where the match is weak. Size tells how often a clone was seen (once, few, many) or the class of an expanded clone, and some rows leave it out.

D: -
size: -
V: TRBV4-3
J: TRBJ2-3
DNA: TGCGCCAGCAGCCAAGATAGGTACAACCCTAGCACAGATACGCAGTATTTT
CDR3: CASSQDRYNPSTDTQYF

D: TRBD1
size: -
V: TRBV10-3
J: TRBJ1-1
DNA: TGTGCCATCAGTGTGACAGGGCAAAGTAGCACTGAAGCTTTCTTT
CDR3: CAISVTGQSSTEAFF

D: -
size: -
V: TRBV9
J: TRBJ2-4
DNA: TGTGCCAGCTCGGTGGGTCGTGGGGTGATTGCCAAAAACATTCAGTACTTC
CDR3: CASSVGRGVIAKNIQYF

D: TRBD2
size: -
V: TRBV7-2
J: TRBJ2-5
DNA: TGTGCCAGCAGGGCCCCTAGCGGGGGGCGGCTAGAGACCCAGTACTTC
CDR3: CASRAPSGGRLETQYF

D: TRBD1
size: -
V: TRBV6-5
J: TRBJ2-4
DNA: TGTGCCAGCAGTTACTCTGTTGACAGGGACAAGTACTTC
CDR3: CASSYSVDRDKYF

D: -
size: -
V: TRBV28
J: TRBJ2-7
DNA: TGTGCCAGCAGAGAAGGGGGACCCACCCACGAGCAGTACTTC
CDR3: CASREGGPTHEQYF

D: -
size: -
V: TRBV7-2
J: TRBJ1-5
DNA: TGTGCCAGCAGATCTGAGAACTTTTATAGCAATCAGCCCCAGCATTTT
CDR3: CASRSENFYSNQPQHF

D: -
size: few
V: TRBV4-3
J: TRBJ2-1
DNA: TGCGCCAGCAGCCCGGGACTGGTAGGAGATGAGCAGTTCTTC
CDR3: CASSPGLVGDEQFF

D: -
size: -
V: TRBV3-1
J: TRBJ1-1
DNA: TGTGCCAGCAGCCAGTCAGCTGAAGCTTTCTTT
CDR3: CASSQSAEAFF

D: TRBD2
size: -
V: TRBV23-1
J: TRBJ2-7
DNA: TGCGCCAGCAGTCAATCAAGCGGGGGGCAGTACTTC
CDR3: CASSQSSGGQYF

D: -
size: -
V: TRBV6-1
J: TRBJ2-3
DNA: TGTGCCAGCAGTGAAGCCCCGGGACAAGGGGACACAGATACGCAGTATTTT
CDR3: CASSEAPGQGDTDTQYF

D: -
size: -
V: TRBV6-5
J: TRBJ1-2
DNA: TGTGCCAGCAGCGACAGGACACCTAGAGGTGGCTACACCTTC
CDR3: CASSDRTPRGGYTF

D: TRBD2
size: -
V: TRBV5-1
J: TRBJ2-7
DNA: TGCGCCAGCAGCTTGGTTGTTCTAGCGGGAGGCCACGAGCAGTACTTC
CDR3: CASSLVVLAGGHEQYF

D: -
size: few
V: TRBV7-9
J: TRBJ1-2
DNA: TGTGCCAGCAGCTTAGCCGCTCCAGATCTCTATGGCTACACCTTC
CDR3: CASSLAAPDLYGYTF

D: TRBD2
size: -
V: TRBV5-5
J: TRBJ2-7
DNA: TGTGCCAGCAGCTTGGGGCCCGGGACTAGTCAGCTGGAGCAGTACTTC
CDR3: CASSLGPGTSQLEQYF

D: TRBD1
size: -
V: TRBV29-1
J: TRBJ2-2
DNA: TGCAGCGTTGTGTTGACAGGGGATCCCGGGGAGCTGTTTTTT
CDR3: CSVVLTGDPGELFF

D: -
size: -
V: TRBV29-1
J: TRBJ2-1
DNA: TGCAGCGTGGTCCTACGGGACGCCTACAATGAGCAGTTCTTC
CDR3: CSVVLRDAYNEQFF

D: -
size: -
V: TRBV29-1
J: TRBJ1-6
DNA: TGCAGCGTTGAAGACCCGAGGAATTCACCCCTCCACTTT
CDR3: CSVEDPRNSPLHF

D: -
size: -
V: TRBV3-1
J: TRBJ1-2
DNA: TGTGCCAGCAGCGCAGGGGCTCATGGCTACACCTTC
CDR3: CASSAGAHGYTF

D: -
size: few
V: TRBV5-1
J: TRBJ2-3
DNA: TGCGCCAGCAGCTTATCCCTACTAGGAGGTACGCAGTATTTT
CDR3: CASSLSLLGGTQYF

D: -
size: -
V: TRBV29-1
J: TRBJ2-3
DNA: TGCAGCGTTACTGGCCACCAGGAAGATACGCAGTATTTT
CDR3: CSVTGHQEDTQYF

D: -
size: -
V: TRBV4-2
J: TRBJ2-5
DNA: TGTGCCAGCGTGGGAAGCCAAGAGACCCAGTACTTC
CDR3: CASVGSQETQYF

D: TRBD1
size: -
V: TRBV20-1
J: TRBJ1-2
DNA: TGCAGTGCCGGGACAGGTACAGGTGGCTACACCTTC
CDR3: CSAGTGTGGYTF

D: -
size: few
V: TRBV12-3/TRBV12-4
J: TRBJ2-1
DNA: TGTGCCAGCAGTCCTATAGGGGGGGCACACAATGAGCAGTTCTTC
CDR3: CASSPIGGAHNEQFF

D: -
size: few
V: TRBV4-3
J: TRBJ1-1
DNA: TGCGCCAGCAGCCAAACCTATGACGCTGAAGCTTTCTTT
CDR3: CASSQTYDAEAFF